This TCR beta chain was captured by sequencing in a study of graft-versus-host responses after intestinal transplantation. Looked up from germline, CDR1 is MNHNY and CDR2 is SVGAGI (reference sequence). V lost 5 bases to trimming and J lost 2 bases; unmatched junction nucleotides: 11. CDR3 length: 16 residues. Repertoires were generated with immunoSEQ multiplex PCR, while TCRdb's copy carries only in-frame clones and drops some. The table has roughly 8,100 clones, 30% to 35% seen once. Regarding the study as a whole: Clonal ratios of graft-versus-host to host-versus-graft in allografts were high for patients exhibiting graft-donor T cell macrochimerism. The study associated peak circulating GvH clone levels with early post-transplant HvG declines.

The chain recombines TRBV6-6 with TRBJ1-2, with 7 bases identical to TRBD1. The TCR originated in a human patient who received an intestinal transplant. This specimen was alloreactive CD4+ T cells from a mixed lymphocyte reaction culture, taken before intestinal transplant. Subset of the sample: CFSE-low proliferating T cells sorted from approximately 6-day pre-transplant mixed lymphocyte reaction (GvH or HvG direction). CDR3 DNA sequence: TGTGCCAGCAGTCTCCGGGGGGGACAGACGAACTATGGCTACACCTTC. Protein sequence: CASSLRGGQTNYGYTF.